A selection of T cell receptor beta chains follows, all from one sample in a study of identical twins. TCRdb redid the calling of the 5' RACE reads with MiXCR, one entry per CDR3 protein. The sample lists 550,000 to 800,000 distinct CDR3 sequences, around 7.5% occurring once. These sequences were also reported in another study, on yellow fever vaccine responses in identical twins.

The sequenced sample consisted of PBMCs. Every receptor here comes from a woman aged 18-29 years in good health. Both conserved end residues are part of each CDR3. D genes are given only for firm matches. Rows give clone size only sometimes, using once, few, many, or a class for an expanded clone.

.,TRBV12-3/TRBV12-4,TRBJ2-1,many,CASSLAQASFSYNEQFF,TGTGCCAGCAGTTTAGCGCAAGCTAGCTTCTCCTACAATGAGCAGTTCTTC
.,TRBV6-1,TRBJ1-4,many,CASSEGGVNEKLFF,TGTGCCAGCAGTGAGGGGGGAGTTAATGAAAAACTGTTTTTT
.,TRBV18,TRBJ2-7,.,CASSPTAGSYEQYF,TGTGCCAGCTCACCAACGGCAGGGAGCTACGAGCAGTACTTC
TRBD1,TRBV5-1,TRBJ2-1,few,CASSPDRVRYNEQFF,TGCGCCAGCAGCCCGGACAGGGTGAGGTACAATGAGCAGTTCTTC
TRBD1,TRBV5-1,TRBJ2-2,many,CASSPTRDRATGELFF,TGCGCCAGCAGCCCAACCCGGGACAGGGCTACCGGGGAGCTGTTTTTT
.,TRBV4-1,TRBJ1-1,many,CASSQVAVLSTEAFF,TGCGCCAGCAGCCAAGTGGCAGTGTTATCCACTGAAGCTTTCTTT
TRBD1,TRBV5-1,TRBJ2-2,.,CASGDRGNTGELFF,TGCGCCAGCGGAGACAGGGGCAACACCGGGGAGCTGTTTTTT
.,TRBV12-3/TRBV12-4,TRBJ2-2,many,CASFPPRRASGELFF,TGTGCCAGCTTCCCCCCGCGCAGGGCTTCCGGGGAGCTGTTTTTT
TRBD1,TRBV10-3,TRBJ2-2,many,CAISDKDRGIGELFF,TGTGCCATCAGTGACAAGGACAGGGGGATCGGGGAGCTGTTTTTT
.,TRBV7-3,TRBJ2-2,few,CASSLRFTGELFF,TGTGCCAGCAGCCTCCGATTCACCGGGGAGCTGTTTTTT
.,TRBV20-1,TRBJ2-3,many,CSARDLGGDTDTQYF,TGCAGTGCTAGAGATCTCGGGGGAGACACAGATACGCAGTATTTT
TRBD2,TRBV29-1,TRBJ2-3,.,CSVDGLAGTKDTQYF,TGCAGCGTCGACGGACTAGCGGGCACGAAAGATACGCAGTATTTT
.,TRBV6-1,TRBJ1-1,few,CASSEDTGINTEAFF,TGTGCCAGCAGTGAAGATACGGGGATAAACACTGAAGCTTTCTTT
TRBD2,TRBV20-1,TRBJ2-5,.,CSARVSGGAQETQYF,TGCAGTGCTAGAGTCTCGGGGGGGGCCCAAGAGACCCAGTACTTC
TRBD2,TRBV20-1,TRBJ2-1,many,CSASKGLPVNEQFF,TGCAGTGCTAGTAAGGGACTACCTGTCAATGAGCAGTTCTTC
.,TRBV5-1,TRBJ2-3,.,CASSLAASADTQYF,TGCGCCAGCAGCTTGGCCGCAAGTGCCGATACGCAGTATTTT
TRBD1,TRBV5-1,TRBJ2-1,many,CASTQGPYNEQFF,TGCGCCAGTACACAGGGGCCCTACAATGAGCAGTTCTTC
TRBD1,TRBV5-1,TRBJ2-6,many,CASRGQGAGANVLTF,TGCGCCAGCAGGGGACAGGGGGCTGGGGCCAACGTCCTGACTTTC
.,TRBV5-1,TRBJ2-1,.,CASSPGSAMDEQFF,TGCGCCAGCAGCCCGGGATCAGCCATGGATGAGCAGTTCTTC
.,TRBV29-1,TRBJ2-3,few,CSVEAGSGFGDTQYF,TGCAGCGTTGAAGCCGGGTCCGGTTTTGGAGATACGCAGTATTTT
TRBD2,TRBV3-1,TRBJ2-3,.,CASSQDRLAGGPDTQYF,TGTGCCAGCAGCCAAGATCGCCTAGCGGGAGGTCCAGATACGCAGTATTTT
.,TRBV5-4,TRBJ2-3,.,CASSLGQLDTQYF,TGTGCCAGCAGCTTGGGGCAGTTAGATACGCAGTATTTT
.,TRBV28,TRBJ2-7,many,CASSFISGKNEQYF,TGTGCCAGCAGTTTTATCAGTGGGAAGAACGAGCAGTACTTC
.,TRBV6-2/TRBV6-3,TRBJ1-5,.,CASSFSPVDSNQPQHF,TGTGCCAGCAGTTTCTCCCCTGTTGATAGCAATCAGCCCCAGCATTTT
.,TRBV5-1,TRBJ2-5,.,CASSFGTLQETQYF,TGCGCCAGCAGCTTCGGGACTCTCCAAGAGACCCAGTACTTC
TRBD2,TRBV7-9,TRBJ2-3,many,CASSLAIGRASTDTQYF,TGTGCCAGCAGCTTAGCGATCGGGAGGGCAAGCACAGATACGCAGTATTTT
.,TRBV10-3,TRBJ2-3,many,CAASRQGLTKTDTQYF,TGTGCCGCTTCAAGGCAGGGCCTTACTAAGACAGATACGCAGTATTTT
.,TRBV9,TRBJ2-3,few,CASRGETPDTQYF,TGTGCCAGCAGAGGAGAGACCCCAGATACGCAGTATTTT
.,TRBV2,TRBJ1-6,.,CASTPEAPPNSPLHF,TGTGCCAGCACCCCGGAGGCTCCCCCGAATTCACCCCTCCACTTT
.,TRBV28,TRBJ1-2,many,CASWDNYGYTF,TGTGCCAGCTGGGACAACTATGGCTACACCTTC
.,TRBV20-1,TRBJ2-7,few,CSARDIESFSYEQYF,TGCAGTGCTAGAGATATAGAATCTTTCTCCTACGAGCAGTACTTC
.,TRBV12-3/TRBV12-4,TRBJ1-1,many,CASSLGYGTEAFF,TGTGCCAGCAGTTTAGGGTACGGCACTGAAGCTTTCTTT
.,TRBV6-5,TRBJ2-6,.,CASSYERGALGANVLTF,TGTGCCAGCAGTTACGAACGGGGGGCGCTCGGGGCCAACGTCCTGACTTTC
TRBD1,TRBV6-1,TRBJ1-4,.,CASSLDRGFEKLFF,TGTGCCAGCAGCCTCGACAGGGGATTCGAAAAACTGTTTTTT
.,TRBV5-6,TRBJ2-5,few,CASRKGNTSPQYF,TGTGCCAGCAGAAAAGGGAATACTAGCCCCCAGTACTTC
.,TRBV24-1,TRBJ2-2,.,CATSDSPTGELFF,TGTGCCACCAGTGACAGTCCCACCGGGGAGCTGTTTTTT
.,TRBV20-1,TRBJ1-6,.,CSAKDGSSYNSPLHF,TGCAGTGCTAAGGACGGATCCTCCTATAATTCACCCCTCCACTTT
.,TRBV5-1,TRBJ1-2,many,CASSQDTNYGYTF,TGCGCCAGCAGTCAGGACACTAACTATGGCTACACCTTC
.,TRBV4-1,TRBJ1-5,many,CASSPGVYVGNQPQHF,TGCGCCAGCAGCCCCGGGGTTTATGTGGGCAATCAGCCCCAGCATTTT
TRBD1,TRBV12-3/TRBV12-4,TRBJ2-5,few,CASSFAGGETQYF,TGTGCCAGCAGTTTTGCAGGGGGCGAGACCCAGTACTTC
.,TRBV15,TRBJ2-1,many,CATTNGGEAHEQFF,TGTGCCACCACCAACGGGGGAGAGGCCCATGAGCAGTTCTTC
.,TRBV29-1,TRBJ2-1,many,CSVGRVSSYNEQFF,TGCAGCGTAGGTCGGGTCAGTTCCTACAATGAGCAGTTCTTC
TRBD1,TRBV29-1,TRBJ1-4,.,CSVRGQGKGTKLFF,TGCAGCGTCCGAGGACAGGGGAAGGGAACAAAACTGTTTTTT
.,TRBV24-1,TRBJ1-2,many,CATSQFDGADGLYGYTF,TGTGCCACCAGTCAATTTGATGGTGCAGACGGACTCTATGGCTACACCTTC
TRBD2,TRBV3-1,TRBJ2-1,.,CASSQVLSGGVNEQFF,TGTGCCAGCAGCCAAGTTTTGAGCGGGGGGGTCAATGAGCAGTTCTTC
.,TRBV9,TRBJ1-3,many,CASSPRQRNTIYF,TGTGCCAGCAGCCCCCGACAGAGAAACACCATATATTTT
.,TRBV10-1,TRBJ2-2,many,CATKSSNTGELFF,TGCGCCACCAAAAGCTCGAACACCGGGGAGCTGTTTTTT
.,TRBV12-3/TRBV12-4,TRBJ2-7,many,CASRPSPFAKSSYEQYF,TGTGCCAGCAGGCCATCCCCTTTCGCAAAAAGCTCCTACGAGCAGTACTTC
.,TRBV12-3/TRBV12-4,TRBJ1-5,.,CASSLRITDQPQHF,TGTGCCAGCAGTCTCAGGATCACGGACCAGCCCCAGCATTTT
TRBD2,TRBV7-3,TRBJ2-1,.,CASRKGTSGYNEQFF,TGTGCCAGCAGGAAAGGGACTAGCGGCTACAATGAGCAGTTCTTC